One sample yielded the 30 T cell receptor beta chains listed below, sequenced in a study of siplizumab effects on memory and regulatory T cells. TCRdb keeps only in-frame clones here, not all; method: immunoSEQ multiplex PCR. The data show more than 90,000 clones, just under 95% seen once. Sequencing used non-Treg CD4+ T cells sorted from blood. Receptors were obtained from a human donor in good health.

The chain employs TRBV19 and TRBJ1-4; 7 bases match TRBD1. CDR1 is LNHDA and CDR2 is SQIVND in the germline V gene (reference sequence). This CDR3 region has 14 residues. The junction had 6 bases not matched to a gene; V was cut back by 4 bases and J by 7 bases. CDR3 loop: CASSRNRGREKLFF. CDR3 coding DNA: TGTGCCAGTAGTAGAAACAGGGGTCGTGAAAAACTGTTTTTT.

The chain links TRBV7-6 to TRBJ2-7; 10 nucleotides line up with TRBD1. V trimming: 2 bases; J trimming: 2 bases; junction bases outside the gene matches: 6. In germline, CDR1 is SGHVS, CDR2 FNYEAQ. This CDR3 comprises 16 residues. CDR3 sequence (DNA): TGTGCCAGCAGCTTAAGTTCTGGACAGGGGGCCTACGAGCAGTACTTC. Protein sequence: CASSLSSGQGAYEQYF.

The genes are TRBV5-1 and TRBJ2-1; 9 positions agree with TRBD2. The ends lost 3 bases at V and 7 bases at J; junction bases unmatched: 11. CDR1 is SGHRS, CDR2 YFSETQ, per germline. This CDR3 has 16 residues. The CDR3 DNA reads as TGCGCCAGCAGCTCAAAGACTAGCGGTAGTAATAATGAGCAGTTCTTC. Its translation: CASSSKTSGSNNEQFF.

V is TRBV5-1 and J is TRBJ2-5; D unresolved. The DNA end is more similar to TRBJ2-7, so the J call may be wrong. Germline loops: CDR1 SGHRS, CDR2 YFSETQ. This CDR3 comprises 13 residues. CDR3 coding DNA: TGCGCCAGCAGCCAGGTCGCTTCCTACGAGCAGTACTTC. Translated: CASSQVASYEQYF.

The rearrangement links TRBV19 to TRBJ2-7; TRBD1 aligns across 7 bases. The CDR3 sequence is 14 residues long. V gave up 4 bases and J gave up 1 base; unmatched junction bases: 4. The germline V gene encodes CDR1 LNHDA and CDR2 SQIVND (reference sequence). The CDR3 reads CASSKRQGSYEQYF. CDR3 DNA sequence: TGTGCCAGTAGTAAACGACAGGGATCCTACGAGCAGTACTTC.

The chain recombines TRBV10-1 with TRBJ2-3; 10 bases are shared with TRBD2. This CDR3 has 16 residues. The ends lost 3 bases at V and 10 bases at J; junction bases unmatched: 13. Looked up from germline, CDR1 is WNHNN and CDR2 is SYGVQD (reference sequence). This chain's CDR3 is CASSESGRAGRSSQYF. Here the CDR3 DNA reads TGCGCCAGCAGTGAAAGCGGGAGGGCCGGGCGGAGCTCGCAGTATTTT.

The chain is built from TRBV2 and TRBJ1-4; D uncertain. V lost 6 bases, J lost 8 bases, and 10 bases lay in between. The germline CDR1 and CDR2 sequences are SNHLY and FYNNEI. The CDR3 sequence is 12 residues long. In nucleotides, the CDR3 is TGTGCCAGCAGCTGGGAAGTCGAAAAACTGTTTTTT. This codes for CASSWEVEKLFF.

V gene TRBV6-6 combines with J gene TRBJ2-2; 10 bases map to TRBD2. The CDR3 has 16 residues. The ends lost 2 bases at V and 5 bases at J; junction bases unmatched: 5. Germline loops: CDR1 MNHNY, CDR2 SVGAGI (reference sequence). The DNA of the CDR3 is TGTGCCAGCAGTTACCGACTAGCGGGTAATACCGGGGAGCTGTTTTTT. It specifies CASSYRLAGNTGELFF.

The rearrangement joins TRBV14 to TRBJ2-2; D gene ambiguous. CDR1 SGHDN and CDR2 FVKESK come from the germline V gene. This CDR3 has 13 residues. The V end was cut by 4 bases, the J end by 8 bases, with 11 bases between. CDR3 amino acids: CASSLILSGELFF. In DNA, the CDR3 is TGTGCCAGCAGCCTGATACTTTCAGGGGAGCTGTTTTTT.

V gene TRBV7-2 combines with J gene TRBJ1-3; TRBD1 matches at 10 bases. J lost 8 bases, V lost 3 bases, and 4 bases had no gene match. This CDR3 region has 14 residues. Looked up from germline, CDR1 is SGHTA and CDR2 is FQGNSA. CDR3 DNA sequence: TGTGCCAGCAGCTTGGACAGGGGGGTAGACACCATATATTTT. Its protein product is CASSLDRGVDTIYF.

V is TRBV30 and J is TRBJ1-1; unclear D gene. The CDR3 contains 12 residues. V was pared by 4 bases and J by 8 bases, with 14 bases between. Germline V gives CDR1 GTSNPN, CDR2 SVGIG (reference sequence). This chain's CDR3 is CAWIHGLREAFF. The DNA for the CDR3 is TGTGCCTGGATCCATGGGCTAAGAGAAGCTTTCTTT.

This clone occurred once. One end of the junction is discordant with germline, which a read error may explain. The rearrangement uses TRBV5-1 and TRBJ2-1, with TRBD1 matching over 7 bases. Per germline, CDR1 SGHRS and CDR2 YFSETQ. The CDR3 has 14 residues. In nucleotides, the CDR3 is TGCGCCAGCAGATCCGGGACAGACTACAATGGGCAGTTCTTC. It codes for CASRSGTDYNGQFF.

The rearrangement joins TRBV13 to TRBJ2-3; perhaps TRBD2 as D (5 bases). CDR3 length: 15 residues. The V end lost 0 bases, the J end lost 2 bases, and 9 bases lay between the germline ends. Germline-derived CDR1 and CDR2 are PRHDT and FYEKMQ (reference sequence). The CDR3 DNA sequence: TGTGCCAGCAGCTTAGGCCTTAGCGCCACAGATACGCAGTATTTT. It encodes CASSLGLSATDTQYF.

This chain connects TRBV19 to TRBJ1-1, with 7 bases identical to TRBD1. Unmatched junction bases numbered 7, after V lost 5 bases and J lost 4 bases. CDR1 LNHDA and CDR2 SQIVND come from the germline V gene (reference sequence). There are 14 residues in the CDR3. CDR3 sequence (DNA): TGTGCCAGTAGTCCTACAGGGGCGGGCACTGAAGCTTTCTTT. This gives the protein CASSPTGAGTEAFF. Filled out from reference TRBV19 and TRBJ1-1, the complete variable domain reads DGGITQSPKYLFRKEGQNVTLSCEQNLNHDAMYWYRQDPGQGLRLIYYSQIVNDFQKGDIAEGYSVSREKKESFPLTVTSAQKNPTAFYLCASSPTGAGTEAFFGQGTRLTVV.

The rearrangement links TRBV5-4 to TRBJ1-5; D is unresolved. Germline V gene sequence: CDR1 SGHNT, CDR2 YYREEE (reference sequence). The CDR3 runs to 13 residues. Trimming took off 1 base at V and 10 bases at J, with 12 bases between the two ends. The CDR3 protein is CASSLFSSGPQHF. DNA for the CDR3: TGTGCCAGCAGCTTGTTTTCCTCTGGACCCCAGCATTTT.

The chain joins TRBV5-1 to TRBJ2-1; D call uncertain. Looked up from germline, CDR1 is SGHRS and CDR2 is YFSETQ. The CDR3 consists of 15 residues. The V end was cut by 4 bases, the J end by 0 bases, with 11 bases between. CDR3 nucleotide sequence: TGCGCCAGCAGCGCCTCCCGGGCCTCCTACAATGAGCAGTTCTTC. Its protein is CASSASRASYNEQFF.

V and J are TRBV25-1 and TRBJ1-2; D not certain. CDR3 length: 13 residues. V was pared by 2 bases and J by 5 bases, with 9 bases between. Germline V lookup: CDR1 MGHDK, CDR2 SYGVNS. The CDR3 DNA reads TGTGCCAGCAGTGAAAGGTGGAGGTATGGCTACACCTTC. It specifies CASSERWRYGYTF.

The CDR3 nucleotides are TGTGCCAGCAGCCAAGATACGAGGCGGGACGGGGAGCTGTTTTTT. It specifies CASSQDTRRDGELFF. V gene TRBV4-2 combines with J gene TRBJ2-2; D is perhaps TRBD2 (6 bases). V lost 0 bases and J lost 7, with 12 bases in between. From germline, CDR1 is LGHNA and CDR2 YNFKEQ. This CDR3 comprises 15 residues.

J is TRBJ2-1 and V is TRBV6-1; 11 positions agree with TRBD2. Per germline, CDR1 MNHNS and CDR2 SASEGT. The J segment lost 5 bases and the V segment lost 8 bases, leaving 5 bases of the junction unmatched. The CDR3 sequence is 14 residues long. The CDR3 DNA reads TGTGCCAGCCAACTAGCGGGAGTGAACAATGAGCAGTTCTTC. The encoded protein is CASQLAGVNNEQFF.

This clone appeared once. DNA for the CDR3: TGTGCCAGCAGTTTAAGGGCCGGGACTACAAACAATGAGCAGTTCTTC. Translation: CASSLRAGTTNNEQFF. The chain joins TRBV6-5 to TRBJ2-1; 7 bases match TRBD2. CDR3 length: 16 amino acids. Germline values: CDR1 MNHEY, CDR2 SVGAGI. V shed 4 bases and J 5 bases; nucleotides not matched to a gene: 11.

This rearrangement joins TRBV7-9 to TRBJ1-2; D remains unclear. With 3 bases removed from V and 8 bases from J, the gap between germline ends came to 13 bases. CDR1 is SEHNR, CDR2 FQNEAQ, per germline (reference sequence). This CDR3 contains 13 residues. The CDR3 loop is CASSFWQERGYTF. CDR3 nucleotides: TGTGCCAGCAGCTTTTGGCAGGAGAGGGGCTACACCTTC.

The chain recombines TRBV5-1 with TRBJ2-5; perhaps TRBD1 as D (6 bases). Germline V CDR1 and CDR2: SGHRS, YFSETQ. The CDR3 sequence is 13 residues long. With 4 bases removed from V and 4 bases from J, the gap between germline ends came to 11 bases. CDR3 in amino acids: CASSLGAGETQYF. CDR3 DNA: TGCGCCAGCAGCCTGGGGGCGGGAGAGACCCAGTACTTC.

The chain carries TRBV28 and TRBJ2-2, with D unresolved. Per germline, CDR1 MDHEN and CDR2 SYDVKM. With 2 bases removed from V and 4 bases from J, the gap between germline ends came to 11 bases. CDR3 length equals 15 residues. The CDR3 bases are TGTGCCAGCAGTTTAGCGGCAGAGTCCACCGGGGAGCTGTTTTTT. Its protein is CASSLAAESTGELFF.

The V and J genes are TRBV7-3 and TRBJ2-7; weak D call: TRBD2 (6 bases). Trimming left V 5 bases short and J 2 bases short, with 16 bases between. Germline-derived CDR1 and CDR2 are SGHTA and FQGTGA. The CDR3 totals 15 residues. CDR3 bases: TGTGCCAGCAGCCCCATGGGTGGAGGGGCCTACGAGCAGTACTTC. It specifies CASSPMGGGAYEQYF.

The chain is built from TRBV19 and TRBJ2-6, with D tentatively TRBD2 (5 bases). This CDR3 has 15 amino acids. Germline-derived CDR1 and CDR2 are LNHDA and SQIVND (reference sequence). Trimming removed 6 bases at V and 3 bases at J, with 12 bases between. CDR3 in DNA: TGTGCCAGTAGAAGCGGAGGCGGTGGGGCCAACGTCCTGACTTTC. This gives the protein CASRSGGGGANVLTF. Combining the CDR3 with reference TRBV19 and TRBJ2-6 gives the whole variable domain DGGITQSPKYLFRKEGQNVTLSCEQNLNHDAMYWYRQDPGQGLRLIYYSQIVNDFQKGDIAEGYSVSREKKESFPLTVTSAQKNPTAFYLCASRSGGGGANVLTFGAGSRLTVL.

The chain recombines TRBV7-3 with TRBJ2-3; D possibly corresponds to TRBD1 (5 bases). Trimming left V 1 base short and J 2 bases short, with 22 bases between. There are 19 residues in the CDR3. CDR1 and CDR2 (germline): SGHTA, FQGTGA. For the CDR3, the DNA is TGTGCCAGCAGCTTAAAGCCTACGAAGGGGCGGCAATACACAGATACGCAGTATTTT. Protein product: CASSLKPTKGRQYTDTQYF.

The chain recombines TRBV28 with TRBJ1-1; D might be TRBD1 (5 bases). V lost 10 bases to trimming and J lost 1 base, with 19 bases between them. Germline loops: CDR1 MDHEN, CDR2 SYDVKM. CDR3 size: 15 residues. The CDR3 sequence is CATHRQPGANTEAFF. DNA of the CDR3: TGTGCCACCCATCGACAGCCGGGCGCGAACACTGAAGCTTTCTTT.

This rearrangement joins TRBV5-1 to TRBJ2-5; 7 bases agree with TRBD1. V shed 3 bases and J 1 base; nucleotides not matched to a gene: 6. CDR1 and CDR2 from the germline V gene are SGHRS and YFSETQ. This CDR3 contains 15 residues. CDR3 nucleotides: TGCGCCAGCAGCTCGGGACAGATTTCCCAAGAGACCCAGTACTTC. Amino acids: CASSSGQISQETQYF.

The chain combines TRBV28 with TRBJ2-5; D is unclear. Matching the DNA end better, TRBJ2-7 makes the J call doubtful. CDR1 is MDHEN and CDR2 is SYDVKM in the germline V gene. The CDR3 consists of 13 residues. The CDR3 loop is CASTSPLFYEQYF. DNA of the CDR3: TGTGCCAGCACCAGCCCCCTATTTTACGAGCAGTACTTC.

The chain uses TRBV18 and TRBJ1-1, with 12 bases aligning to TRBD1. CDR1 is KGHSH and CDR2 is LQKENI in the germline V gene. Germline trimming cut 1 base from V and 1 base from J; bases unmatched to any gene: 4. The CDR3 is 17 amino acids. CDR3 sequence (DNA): TGTGCCAGCTCACCACGAGGGACAGGGGGCAGGAACACTGAAGCTTTCTTT. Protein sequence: CASSPRGTGGRNTEAFF. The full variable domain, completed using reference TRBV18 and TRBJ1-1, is NAGVMQNPRHLVRRRGQEARLRCSPMKGHSHVYWYRQLPEEGLKFMVYLQKENIIDESGMPKERFSAEFPKEGPSILRIQQVVRGDSAAYFCASSPRGTGGRNTEAFFGQGTRLTVV.